The 27 T cell receptor beta chains below come from one sample, sequenced in a study of blood T cells in healthy people across ages. The use of a sample-barcoded 5' primer and a J-beta primer mix characterized a second PCR of about 7 to 12 cycles. TCRdb reprocessed the 5' RACE reads with MiXCR, giving one entry per CDR3 protein. This sample has fewer than 2,000,000 distinct CDR3 sequences, with about 35% found just once. Sequenced sample: blood. These receptor sequences come from a woman in her thirties in good health.

This clonotype was observed at least ten times. The chain links TRBV12-5 to TRBJ1-1; 7 bases fit TRBD1. Losses at the gene ends were 6 bases for V and 1 base for J; bases not matched to a gene: 5. This CDR3 region has 14 residues. The germline CDR1 and CDR2 sequences are LGHNT and FRNRAP. The CDR3 reads CASGGGQPNTEAFF. The CDR3 nucleotides are TGTGCTAGTGGGGGGGGACAGCCGAACACTGAAGCTTTCTTT. Full variable domain (remainder filled in from reference TRBV12-5 and TRBJ1-1): DARVTQTPRHKVTEMGQEVTMRCQPILGHNTVFWYRQTMMQGLELLAYFRNRAPLDDSGMPKDRFSAEMPDATLATLKIQPSEPRDSAVYFCASGGGQPNTEAFFGQGTRLTVV.

This clonotype has only a few counts. The V call is TRBV5-6, the J call TRBJ2-3; 12 nucleotides line up with TRBD2. CDR3 length equals 17 residues. The V gene's germline CDR1 is SGHDT and CDR2 YYEEEE. Germline trimming cut 3 bases from V and 2 bases from J; bases unmatched to any gene: 7. CDR3 in DNA: TGTGCCAGCAGCTCCGGACTAGCGGGACCTAACACAGATACGCAGTATTTT. This encodes CASSSGLAGPNTDTQYF.

This clonotype was counted between two and nine times. This rearrangement joins TRBV13 to TRBJ1-4; a weak D match, TRBD1 (5 bases). CDR1 is PRHDT, CDR2 FYEKMQ, per germline (reference sequence). Trimming shortened V by 4 bases and J by 3 bases, and 9 bases separated the two germline ends. The length of the CDR3 is 14 residues. The CDR3 sequence: CASSWTQANEKLFF. As DNA, the CDR3 is TGTGCCAGCAGCTGGACACAGGCTAATGAAAAACTGTTTTTT. Together with reference TRBV13 and TRBJ1-4, the CDR3 gives the full variable domain: AAGVIQSPRHLIKEKRETATLKCYPIPRHDTVYWYQQGPGQDPQFLISFYEKMQSDKGSIPDRFSAQQFSDYHSELNMSSLELGDSALYFCASSWTQANEKLFFGSGTQLSVL.

This chain connects TRBV20-1 to TRBJ2-5, with TRBD2 matching 14 bases. Per germline, CDR1 DFQATT and CDR2 SNEGSKA (reference sequence). The V and J ends lost 6 bases and 1 base, in that order; junction bases with no gene match: 7. The CDR3 consists of 16 residues. Here the CDR3 DNA reads TGCAGTGCGCTACGAGGGACTAGCGGGGGCCAAGAGACCCAGTACTTC. Its protein product is CSALRGTSGGQETQYF.

The chain carries TRBV2 and TRBJ1-6, with 10 bases matching TRBD1. V shed 5 bases, J shed 7 bases, and the junction held 5 bases outside the gene matches. This CDR3 has 15 residues. Germline lookup yields CDR1 SNHLY and CDR2 FYNNEI. CDR3 nucleotide sequence: TGTGCCAGCAGTCTGACAGGGGGCAACAATTCACCCCTCCACTTT. Protein product: CASSLTGGNNSPLHF.

This clonotype came up once. The chain links TRBV11-2 to TRBJ2-1; TRBD2 matches 13 bases. V was pared by 5 bases and J by 7 bases, with 11 bases of the junction left unmatched. The V gene's germline CDR1 is SGHAT and CDR2 FQNNGV. The CDR3 extends over 17 amino acids. DNA of the CDR3: TGTGCCAGCAGCCTATTTGCCGGGACTAGCGGGATAAATGAGCAGTTCTTC. As protein: CASSLFAGTSGINEQFF.

The chain links TRBV6-6 to TRBJ1-4; 8 nucleotides align to TRBD1. The CDR3 runs to 15 residues. Germline trimming cut 7 bases from V and 7 bases from J; bases unmatched to any gene: 11. Germline-derived CDR1 and CDR2 are MNHNY and SVGAGI (reference sequence). DNA for the CDR3: TGTGCCAGCACCAGTACAGGGGGACAGATTGAAAAACTGTTTTTT. Encoded protein: CASTSTGGQIEKLFF.

The table lists this clonotype with a few counts. The chain recombines TRBV20-1 with TRBJ2-7, with unresolved D. From germline, CDR1 is DFQATT and CDR2 SNEGSKA (reference sequence). CDR3 size: 14 residues. V was shortened by 3 bases and J by 6 bases, with 18 bases between the two germline ends. The CDR3 DNA follows: TGCAGTGCTAGCAATGGGCTCGCGTACGGCGAGCAGTACTTC. Protein product: CSASNGLAYGEQYF.

The genes are TRBV7-9 and TRBJ2-7, with 11 bases that match TRBD2. In germline, CDR1 is SEHNR, CDR2 FQNEAQ (reference sequence). The CDR3 contains 18 residues. The junction had 15 bases not matched to a gene; V was cut back by 5 bases and J by 3 bases. DNA for the CDR3: TGTGCCAGCAGCCCTAGGACACCGACTAGCGGGGACGGCTACGAGCAGTACTTC. Translation: CASSPRTPTSGDGYEQYF.

The CDR3 loop is CASSLDGGEADTQYF. The CDR3 nucleotides are TGTGCCAGCAGCTTAGACGGGGGGGAAGCAGATACGCAGTATTTT. This chain connects TRBV13 to TRBJ2-3; TRBD2 aligns across 8 bases. Germline CDR1 is PRHDT and CDR2 is FYEKMQ (reference sequence). J lost 4 bases, V lost 1 base, and 4 bases had no gene match. The CDR3 spans 15 residues.

The genes are TRBV12-5 and TRBJ2-2; D remains ambiguous. The CDR3 length is 13 residues. Germline assignment: CDR1 LGHNT and CDR2 FRNRAP. The V gene lost 1 base and the J gene lost 6 bases, with 6 bases spanning the gap. The CDR3 loop reads CASGLGDSGELFF. CDR3 sequence (DNA): TGTGCTAGTGGTTTGGGGGATTCCGGGGAGCTGTTTTTT.

The chain carries TRBV28 and TRBJ2-5; TRBD2 aligns across 8 bases. The germline V gene encodes CDR1 MDHEN and CDR2 SYDVKM. J gave up 1 base and V 5 bases, and 9 bases lay outside the gene matches. This CDR3 has 16 amino acids. The DNA of the CDR3 is TGTGCCAGCAGTCCGCCCGGGGGGGCGGCCCAAGAGACCCAGTACTTC. Translation: CASSPPGGAAQETQYF. The entire variable domain, with the rest obtained from reference TRBV28 and TRBJ2-5, is as follows: DVKVTQSSRYLVKRTGEKVFLECVQDMDHENMFWYRQDPGLGLRLIYFSYDVKMKEKGDIPEGYSVSREKKERFSLILESASTNQTSMYLCASSPPGGAAQETQYFGPGTRLLVL.

The rearrangement joins TRBV2 to TRBJ2-5, with D possibly being TRBD1 or TRBD2 (6 bases each). Germline assignment: CDR1 SNHLY and CDR2 FYNNEI. The length of the CDR3 is 14 residues. The V gene lost 1 base and the J gene lost 7 bases, with 13 bases spanning the gap. CDR3 in amino acids: CASSEVGGLRTQYF. The CDR3 coding sequence is TGTGCCAGCAGTGAAGTAGGGGGGCTCCGGACCCAGTACTTC.

The rearrangement joins TRBV5-1 to TRBJ1-1; D unresolved. The CDR3 is 16 amino acids. The V and J ends lost 0 bases and 0 bases respectively, with 12 bases between them. Germline CDR1 reads SGHRS; CDR2 reads YFSETQ. The DNA of the CDR3 is TGCGCCAGCAGCTTGGCATCCCGGAACTTGAACACTGAAGCTTTCTTT. This gives the protein CASSLASRNLNTEAFF.

The gene calls are TRBV7-9 and TRBJ2-4; D remains unclear. TRBJ2-7 matches the DNA end more closely, so the J call is doubtful. Germline-derived CDR1 and CDR2 are SEHNR and FQNEAQ (reference sequence). The CDR3 length is 12 residues. The CDR3 sequence is CASQSQSYEQYF. CDR3 DNA sequence: TGTGCCAGCCAATCTCAGAGCTACGAGCAGTACTTC.

This clonotype was found a few times. The chain joins TRBV20-1 to TRBJ2-5; 9 bases agree with TRBD1. Germline V gives CDR1 DFQATT, CDR2 SNEGSKA (reference sequence). CDR3 length equals 14 residues. Trimming removed 5 bases from V and 1 base from J; junction bases left unmatched: 5. This CDR3 reads CSAPDRGPQETQYF. The DNA for the CDR3 is TGCAGTGCTCCGGACAGGGGCCCCCAAGAGACCCAGTACTTC.

The CDR3 sequence is CASKKNRGNEQYF. As DNA, the CDR3 is TGTGCCAGCAAAAAGAACAGGGGAAACGAGCAGTACTTC. The chain recombines TRBV2 with TRBJ2-7; 7 positions agree with TRBD1. J lost 5 bases, V lost 7 bases, and 8 bases had no gene match. This CDR3 has 13 amino acids. Per germline, CDR1 SNHLY and CDR2 FYNNEI.

The chain recombines TRBV20-1 with TRBJ1-2; D possibly corresponds to TRBD1 (6 bases). The germline CDR1 and CDR2 sequences are DFQATT and SNEGSKA (reference sequence). Trimming shortened V by 5 bases and J by 12 bases, and 19 bases separated the two germline ends. CDR3 length equals 12 residues. CDR3 region: CSAYRRTDPDTF. The CDR3 DNA follows: TGCAGTGCTTACCGAAGGACAGACCCGGACACCTTC.

Comments on this clonotype: This clone may be a read error of a much larger clone one base away. The rearrangement joins TRBV12-3 or TRBV12-4 to TRBJ2-7, with 7 positions matching TRBD1. The tail of the sequence fits TRBJ2-5 better, so the J call may be wrong. CDR3 length equals 13 residues. The CDR3 DNA reads as TGTGCCGGCAGCCGGACAGGCTGGGAGACCCAGTACTTC. This codes for CAGSRTGWETQYF.

This clonotype has a handful of counts. The chain combines TRBV20-1 with TRBJ2-1; 9 bases are a match to TRBD2. Germline lookup yields CDR1 DFQATT and CDR2 SNEGSKA (reference sequence). The CDR3 has 15 amino acids. The junction had 9 bases not matched to a gene; V was cut back by 0 bases and J by 9 bases. The CDR3 region is CSARDPSGRFGEQFF. CDR3 nucleotide sequence: TGCAGTGCTAGAGATCCCAGCGGGAGGTTCGGTGAGCAGTTCTTC.

A few counts support this clonotype. The gene calls are TRBV20-1 and TRBJ2-1; 13 bases are a match to TRBD2. CDR1 and CDR2 from the germline V gene are DFQATT and SNEGSKA (reference sequence). J gave up 4 bases and V 0 bases, and 6 bases lay outside the gene matches. The CDR3 has 17 residues. For the CDR3, the DNA is TGCAGTGCTAGAGAACTCGTACTAGCGGGAGGGTACAATGAGCAGTTCTTC. It encodes CSARELVLAGGYNEQFF.

There are a few counts of this clonotype. The chain joins TRBV7-3 to TRBJ2-1; TRBD2 might be the D (6 bases). The V and J ends lost 5 bases and 4 bases respectively, with 15 bases between them. CDR1 is SGHTA and CDR2 is FQGTGA in the germline V gene. The CDR3 spans 15 residues. CDR3 coding DNA: TGTGCCAGCAGCCAACGTTGGGCGGGGTACAATGAGCAGTTCTTC. It codes for CASSQRWAGYNEQFF.

This clonotype was detected many times. The chain employs TRBV20-1 and TRBJ2-7; TRBD1 agrees at 9 bases. Looked up from germline, CDR1 is DFQATT and CDR2 is SNEGSKA (reference sequence). The length of the CDR3 is 14 residues. V shed 5 bases, J shed 6 bases, and the junction held 11 bases outside the gene matches. CDR3 sequence reads: CSASGTGWDREQYF. CDR3 DNA: TGCAGTGCTTCCGGGACAGGGTGGGATCGCGAGCAGTACTTC.

The chain joins TRBV20-1 to TRBJ1-2; D possibly corresponds to TRBD1 (5 bases). V lost 2 bases, J lost 5 bases, and 21 bases lay in between. The CDR3 totals 16 residues. Germline V CDR1 and CDR2: DFQATT, SNEGSKA (reference sequence). Here the CDR3 DNA reads TGCAGTGCTAGACACTCATCAGGGACCCTGGCATATGGCTACACCTTC. Translated, it gives CSARHSSGTLAYGYTF.

The chain uses TRBV6-5 and TRBJ2-2, with 11 bases that match TRBD2. V lost 2 bases and J lost 4; bases outside the gene matches: 9. Germline assignment: CDR1 MNHEY and CDR2 SVGAGI. The CDR3 runs 18 residues. The DNA for the CDR3 is TGTGCCAGCAGTTACCCAACTAGCGGGAGTTATGGCACCGGGGAGCTGTTTTTT. Protein sequence: CASSYPTSGSYGTGELFF.

This clonotype was seen only a few times. The J gene is TRBJ2-7, the V gene TRBV5-5; tentative D call: TRBD2 (5 bases). Trimming pared 4 bases from V and 3 bases from J, leaving 17 bases between. The CDR3 runs 15 residues. CDR1 SGHKS and CDR2 YYEKEE come from the germline V gene (reference sequence). CDR3 protein: CASSIFSGFHYEQYF. CDR3 nucleotide sequence: TGTGCCAGCAGCATATTCAGCGGATTTCACTACGAGCAGTACTTC. Full variable domain (outside the CDR3, taken from reference TRBV5-5 and TRBJ2-7): DAGVTQSPTHLIKTRGQQVTLRCSPISGHKSVSWYQQVLGQGPQFIFQYYEKEERGRGNFPDRFSARQFPNYSSELNVNALLLGDSALYLCASSIFSGFHYEQYFGPGTRLTVT.

This clonotype was recorded a few times. The V and J genes are TRBV7-9 and TRBJ2-5, with no clear D. Per germline, CDR1 SEHNR and CDR2 FQNEAQ (reference sequence). The CDR3 runs to 14 residues. V lost 6 bases to trimming and J lost 4 bases, with 15 bases between them. The DNA of the CDR3 is TGTGCCAGCAGTTCGTCTTATATGTCAGAGACCCAGTACTTC. It encodes CASSSSYMSETQYF.